This T cell receptor beta chain is from a study of blood T cell repertoires in COVID-19. Across the whole study: Sites across the United States, Italy and Spain contributed samples from acute and convalescent COVID-19. In each case, the material was cDNA or gDNA derived from T cells, B-cell-depleted T cells, or PBMCs.

Participant-reported clinical history was the basis for cohort assignment. Two negative PCRs, clearance, or symptom resolution had been documented for recovered Cohort 3 donors. TCRdb's copy holds only in-frame clones and misses some; the assay was immunoSEQ multiplex PCR. The sample yields a few hundred thousand clones, roughly 90% seen once. Germline V gene lookup returns CDR1 LGHNA and CDR2 YNFKEQ. Between the trimmed V and J ends, which lost 1 base and 6 bases, there was a span of 16 bases. The CDR3 runs to 16 residues. The chain links TRBV4-2 to TRBJ1-5, with a possible D match to TRBD1 (5 bases). Source material: PBMCs or T cells enriched from blood (not recorded which). This TCR derives from a woman in her 30s who had recovered from COVID-19. CDR3 region: CASSQVYQGIGQPQHF. In DNA, the CDR3 is TGTGCCAGCAGCCAAGTATATCAGGGAATAGGTCAGCCCCAGCATTTT.